This paragraph covers one TCR beta chain sequence. This CDR3 has 12 amino acids. Per germline, CDR1 SGHDT and CDR2 YYEEEE. V was trimmed by 4 bases and J by 5 bases, leaving 9 bases between them. Some clones are missing from TCRdb's copy, which holds only in-frame ones; the method was immunoSEQ multiplex PCR. The sample holds about 63,000 clones, around 90% seen once. These data belong to a study of blood T cell repertoires in COVID-19. The sequenced sample consisted of peripheral blood. This clonotype originated in a human donor in a cohort sampled during active COVID-19. The chain couples TRBV5-6 to TRBJ2-5, with D possibly matching TRBD2 (6 bases). The CDR3 DNA follows: TGTGCCAGCAGCCTCCGGGGGGAGACCCAGTACTTC. It yields the protein CASSLRGETQYF.